This TCR beta chain is drawn from a study of cytomegalovirus exposure and HLA in healthy donors. With 60 Vbeta and 13 Jbeta primers, the PCR was carried out. Assay: immunoSEQ multiplex PCR; the TCRdb copy retains only in-frame clones and omits some. The sample records under 200,000 clones, approximately 83% being singletons. This CDR3 comprises 13 residues. CDR1 is SNHLY and CDR2 is FYNNEI in the germline V gene. Study-level points and caveats: A few V segments could not be told apart, such as TRBV6-2 and TRBV6-3, and were left out. The authors confirmed in vitro that a few CMV-associated chains were specific for CMV antigens. Reportedly, TCR beta sequences accurately predicted HLA-A and HLA-B alleles in most subjects. According to the study, roughly 160 TCR beta chains were cytomegalovirus-associated.

This clone was counted once. Its cognate antigen is unknown. Specimen: PBMCs. This receptor was obtained from a man aged 18 to 29 in good health and CMV-seropositive. The rearrangement joins TRBV2 to TRBJ2-5; the D gene is possibly TRBD1 (5 bases). The DNA end favors TRBJ2-7, so the J call may be wrong. The CDR3: CASNKDIYYEQYF. The CDR3 nucleotides read TGTGCCAGCAACAAGGACATATACTACGAGCAGTACTTC.